This TCR beta chain was recovered during a study of T cell responses to AZD1222 COVID-19 vaccine. General study points: Spike-specific TCR repertoires showed rising breadth and depth after two AZD1222 doses. Dominant at 160-218 and 743-854, vaccine-associated CD4 TCRs also spanned spike.

Assay used: immunoSEQ multiplex PCR; TCRdb lists only in-frame clones, some missing. The data contain roughly 140,000 clones, about 89% of them seen just once; the ten biggest clones take up about 3%. For this clone: What it binds is unknown.

Trimming shortened V by 5 bases and J by 6 bases, and 14 bases separated the two germline ends. CDR3 length: 14 residues. Germline CDR1 and CDR2: SGHAT and FQNNGV. The material was peripheral blood, obtained on day 0 of MenACWY control vaccination. The V gene is TRBV11-2, the J gene TRBJ2-1; possible D gene TRBD2, 5 bases. The TCR comes from an adult in good health. The CDR3 DNA reads as TGTGCCAGCAGCCCGGGGAATCGTGCCAATGAGCAGTTCTTC. Its translation: CASSPGNRANEQFF.